This T cell receptor (beta chain) was recovered during a study of T cells after yellow fever vaccination. This CDR3 has 14 amino acids. V lost 7 bases, J lost 5 bases, and 17 bases lay in between. Germline CDR1 SNHLY, CDR2 FYNNEI. TCRdb analysed the 5' RACE reads with MiXCR anew, one entry per CDR3 protein. Among 350,000 or so distinct CDR3 sequences, 7% to 10% were seen once, and the ten largest hold 15% to 20%. The sequence derives from a man younger than 35 who received the YFV17D yellow fever vaccine. Sequenced material: PBMCs, taken more than 35 days after the first yellow fever vaccination. The chain uses TRBV2 and TRBJ1-1, with no clear D. The CDR3 here is CASKEVTQRTEAFF. CDR3 in DNA: TGTGCCAGCAAGGAAGTGACCCAGCGGACTGAAGCTTTCTTT.